A single sample is the source of the 9 T cell receptor beta chains below, sequenced in a study of blood T cells in healthy people across ages. A J-beta primer mix and a sample-barcoded 5' primer were used in a second PCR of about 7 to 12 cycles. TCRdb re-called the 5' RACE reads through MiXCR, storing one row per CDR3 protein. Altogether some 760,000 distinct CDR3 sequences are present, just under 25% being singletons, with the ten largest covering just under 9.5%. These data also formed part of another study, on T cells of mothers and their children.

The specimen sequenced was blood. The receptors were gathered from a boy between 5 and 17 years old in good health.

This clonotype has only a few counts. This sequence joins TRBV7-3 and TRBJ2-3; 14 positions match TRBD2. The CDR3 covers 17 residues. Germline V lookup: CDR1 SGHTA, CDR2 FQGTGA. The trim removed 2 bases at V and 1 base at J, leaving 2 bases unmatched. For the CDR3, the DNA is TGTGCCAGCAGCTTATGGGGACTAGCGGGGGGCACAGATACGCAGTATTTT. Its translation is CASSLWGLAGGTDTQYF.

This clonotype has only a few counts. V usage is TRBV10-3 and J usage is TRBJ2-1, with 8 bases lining up with TRBD2. Matching the DNA end better, TRBJ2-7 makes the J call doubtful. The CDR3 is 16 residues long. Looked up from germline, CDR1 is ENHRY and CDR2 is SYGVKD. Written as DNA, the CDR3 is TGTGCCATCAGCCCCAGGGAGGTGAGCGGGAGAGGCGAGCAGTACTTC. It specifies CAISPREVSGRGEQYF.

This clonotype has just a few counts. The gene calls are TRBV7-2 and TRBJ1-1, with TRBD1 matching 8 bases. V lost 7 bases to trimming and J lost 4 bases; unmatched junction nucleotides: 8. Germline-derived CDR1 and CDR2 are SGHTA and FQGNSA. The CDR3 is 14 amino acids. For the CDR3, the DNA is TGTGCCAGCACCCTACAGGGGGTGTTCACTGAAGCTTTCTTT. It specifies CASTLQGVFTEAFF.

The V call is TRBV29-1, the J call TRBJ2-1; no clear D gene. Germline V gives CDR1 SQVTM, CDR2 ANQGSEA. This CDR3 is 13 amino acids long. Trimming pared 4 bases from V and 6 bases from J, leaving 13 bases between. The CDR3 DNA follows: TGCAGCGTTGTGACCCCCGGTTCCAATGAGCAGTTCTTC. It specifies CSVVTPGSNEQFF.

The V and J genes are TRBV5-1 and TRBJ2-7; 10 nucleotides agree with TRBD1. The germline CDR1 and CDR2 sequences are SGHRS and YFSETQ. Trimming at V came to 4 bases and at J to 0 bases, leaving 4 bases not matched to a gene. The CDR3 is 15 residues long. CDR3 protein: CASSPGQGFSYEQYF. The CDR3 DNA sequence: TGCGCCAGCAGCCCGGGACAGGGGTTCTCCTACGAGCAGTACTTC.

The chain has TRBV27 and TRBJ2-7; D not resolved. V lost 5 bases and J 5 bases, leaving 7 bases between the germline ends. Germline assignment: CDR1 MNHEY and CDR2 SMNVEV (reference sequence). The CDR3 extends over 11 amino acids. The CDR3 is CASSKGHEQYF. CDR3 bases: TGTGCCAGCAGTAAGGGCCACGAGCAGTACTTC.

Notes on this clonotype: The junction shows a germline mismatch at one end, possibly a read error. The V call is TRBV7-3, the J call TRBJ2-5, with D possibly TRBD2 on 5 matching bases. In germline, CDR1 is SGHTA, CDR2 FQGTGA. This CDR3 region has 13 residues. CDR3 amino acids: CASSFGEFNEQLF. Here the CDR3 DNA reads TGTGCCAGCAGTTTTGGGGAGTTCAATGAGCAGCTCTTC.

The V call is TRBV7-3, the J call TRBJ2-3; D is possibly TRBD1 (5 bases). The CDR3 extends over 16 amino acids. Trimming pared 0 bases from V and 4 bases from J, leaving 14 bases between. Per germline, CDR1 SGHTA and CDR2 FQGTGA. CDR3 protein: CASSLTGQGTPDTQYF. DNA of the CDR3: TGTGCCAGCAGCTTAACGGGCCAGGGCACCCCAGATACGCAGTATTTT.

V and J are TRBV20-1 and TRBJ2-7; D unclear. Per germline, CDR1 DFQATT and CDR2 SNEGSKA (reference sequence). Between the trimmed V and J ends, which lost 3 bases and 0 bases, there was a span of 9 bases. This CDR3 contains 13 residues. The CDR3 DNA follows: TGCAGTGCTAGCAAGGTAGCCTCCTACGAGCAGTACTTC. The encoded protein is CSASKVASYEQYF.